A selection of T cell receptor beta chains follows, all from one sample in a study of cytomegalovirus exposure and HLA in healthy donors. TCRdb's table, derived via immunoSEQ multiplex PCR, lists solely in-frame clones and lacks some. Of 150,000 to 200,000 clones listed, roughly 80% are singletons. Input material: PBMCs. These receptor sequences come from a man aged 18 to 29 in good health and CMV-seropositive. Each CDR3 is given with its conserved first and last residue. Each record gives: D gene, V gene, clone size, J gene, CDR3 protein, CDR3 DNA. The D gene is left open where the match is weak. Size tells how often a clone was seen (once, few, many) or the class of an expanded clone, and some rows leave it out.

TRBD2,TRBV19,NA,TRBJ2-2,CASRREGLHGELFF,TGTGCCAGTAGGCGGGAGGGCCTGCACGGGGAGCTGTTTTTT
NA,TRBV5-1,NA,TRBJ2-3,CASSLNIDTQYF,TGCGCCAGCAGCCTAAATATAGATACGCAGTATTTT
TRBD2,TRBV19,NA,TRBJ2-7,CASSKWTSGNYEQYF,TGTGCCAGTAGTAAATGGACTAGCGGGAACTACGAGCAGTACTTC
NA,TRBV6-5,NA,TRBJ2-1,CASSYSSKGVEQFF,TGTGCCAGCAGTTACTCGAGTAAAGGGGTTGAGCAGTTCTTC
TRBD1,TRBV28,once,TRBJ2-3,CASRLFDLDRGRDTQYF,TGTGCCAGCAGGCTCTTCGACCTGGACAGGGGGCGAGATACGCAGTATTTT
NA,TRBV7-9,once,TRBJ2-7,CASSLTSMHEQYF,TGTGCCAGCAGCTTAACTAGTATGCACGAGCAGTACTTC
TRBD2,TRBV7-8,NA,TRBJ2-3,CATEHGAGGSTDTQYF,TGTGCCACCGAACACGGAGCGGGAGGCTCCACAGATACGCAGTATTTT
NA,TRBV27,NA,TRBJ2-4,CATGSGLAKNIQYF,TGTGCCACCGGGAGCGGTTTAGCCAAAAACATTCAGTACTTC
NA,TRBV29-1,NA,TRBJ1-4,CSVAEEGGNEKLFF,TGCAGCGTTGCGGAGGAAGGGGGTAATGAAAAACTGTTTTTT
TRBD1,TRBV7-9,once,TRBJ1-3,CASSFQGGLRGNTIYF,TGTGCCAGCAGCTTCCAAGGGGGCCTGCGGGGAAACACCATATATTTT
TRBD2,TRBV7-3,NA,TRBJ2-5,CASSGSGIETQYF,TGTGCCAGCAGCGGAAGCGGGATAGAGACCCAGTACTTC
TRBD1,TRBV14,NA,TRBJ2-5,CASSRGQGVMETQYF,TGTGCCAGCAGCCGGGGACAGGGTGTTATGGAGACCCAGTACTTC
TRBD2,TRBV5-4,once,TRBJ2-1,CASSPRRAGGYNEQFF,TGTGCCAGCAGCCCACGGAGAGCGGGAGGATACAATGAGCAGTTCTTC
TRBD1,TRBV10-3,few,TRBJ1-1,CAIRSRGPNTEAFF,TGTGCCATCAGGAGCAGGGGGCCGAACACTGAAGCTTTCTTT
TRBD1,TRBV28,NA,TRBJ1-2,CASRPDRGGLGGYTF,TGTGCCAGCAGACCAGACAGGGGGGGACTAGGAGGCTACACCTTC
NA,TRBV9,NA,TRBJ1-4,CASSVAFSGADEKLFF,TGTGCCAGCAGCGTAGCTTTCTCAGGGGCAGATGAAAAACTGTTTTTT
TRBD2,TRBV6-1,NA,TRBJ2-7,CASSESRTSGYEQYF,TGTGCCAGCAGTGAAAGTAGGACTAGCGGATACGAGCAGTACTTC
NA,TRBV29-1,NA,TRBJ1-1,CSAQEEVAFF,TGCAGCGCCCAGGAAGAAGTAGCTTTCTTT
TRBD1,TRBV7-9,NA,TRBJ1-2,CASSFNRGDGYTF,TGTGCCAGCAGCTTTAACAGGGGGGATGGCTACACCTTC
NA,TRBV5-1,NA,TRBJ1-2,CASGWGSSNYGYTF,TGCGCCAGCGGGTGGGGCAGCTCCAACTATGGCTACACCTTC
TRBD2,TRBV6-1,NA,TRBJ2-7,CASSGGTSGRVPYEQYF,TGTGCCAGCAGTGGCGGGACTAGCGGGAGGGTTCCCTACGAGCAGTACTTC
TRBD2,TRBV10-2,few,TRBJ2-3,CASSGLADPTDTQYF,TGCGCCAGCAGTGGGCTAGCGGACCCCACAGATACGCAGTATTTT
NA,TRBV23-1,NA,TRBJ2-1,CASSHCPHKTYNEQFF,TGCGCCAGCAGTCACTGTCCTCACAAGACCTACAATGAGCAGTTCTTC
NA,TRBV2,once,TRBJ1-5,CASSGGDQPQHF,TGTGCCAGCAGTGGTGGAGATCAGCCCCAGCATTTT
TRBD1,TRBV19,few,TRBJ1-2,CASSQRGTVELGGYTF,TGTGCCAGTAGTCAACGTGGGACAGTGGAGTTAGGGGGCTACACCTTC
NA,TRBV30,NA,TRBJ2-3,CAWSFKQLTDTQYF,TGTGCCTGGAGTTTTAAGCAACTCACAGATACGCAGTATTTT
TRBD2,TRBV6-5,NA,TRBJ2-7,CASRVSSGRGYEQYF,TGTGCCAGCAGAGTTTCTAGCGGGAGAGGCTACGAGCAGTACTTC